The clone carrying this T cell receptor (beta chain) was picked up a small number of times. Per the study methods: Reference gene primer amplification yielded estimated nucleated cell counts. Produced via immunoSEQ multiplex PCR; TCRdb's table is partial and in-frame only. The DNA gave D and trimming, while V, J and clone size come from that table. The repertoire includes more than 130,000 clones, 80% to 90% of them detected once, and 3.5% to 5.5% sits in the top ten. Germline V CDR1 and CDR2: DFQATT, SNEGSKA (reference sequence). Trimming took off 5 bases at V and 4 bases at J, with 8 bases between the two ends. This CDR3 is 11 amino acids long. This record belongs to a study of blood T cell repertoires in COVID-19.

The sequence came from a woman aged 40 to 50 with acute or convalescent COVID-19. The V and J genes are TRBV20-1 and TRBJ1-2, with D unresolved. Input material: peripheral blood. The DNA of the CDR3 is TGCAGTGCTGCGTCCCTCTATGGCTACACCTTC. It encodes CSAASLYGYTF.